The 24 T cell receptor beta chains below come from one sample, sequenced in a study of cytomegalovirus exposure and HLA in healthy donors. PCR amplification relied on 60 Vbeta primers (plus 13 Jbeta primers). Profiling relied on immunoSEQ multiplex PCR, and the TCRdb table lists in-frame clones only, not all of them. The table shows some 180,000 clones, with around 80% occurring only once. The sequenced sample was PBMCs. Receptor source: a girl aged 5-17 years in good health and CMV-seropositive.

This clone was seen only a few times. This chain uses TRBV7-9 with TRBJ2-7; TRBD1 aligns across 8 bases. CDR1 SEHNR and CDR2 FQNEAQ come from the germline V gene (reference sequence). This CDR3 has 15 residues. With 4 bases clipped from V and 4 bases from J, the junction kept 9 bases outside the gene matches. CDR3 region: CASSSGDRGRYEQYF. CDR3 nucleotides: TGTGCCAGCAGCTCAGGAGACAGGGGCAGATACGAGCAGTACTTC.

The CDR3 loop reads CASSFVTGASYEQYF. CDR3 DNA: TGTGCCAGCAGCTTCGTGACAGGGGCCTCCTACGAGCAGTACTTC. The gene calls are TRBV13 and TRBJ2-7; 8 nucleotides agree with TRBD1. CDR1 PRHDT and CDR2 FYEKMQ come from the germline V gene (reference sequence). CDR3 size: 15 residues. V lost 3 bases to trimming and J lost 0 bases; unmatched junction nucleotides: 4.

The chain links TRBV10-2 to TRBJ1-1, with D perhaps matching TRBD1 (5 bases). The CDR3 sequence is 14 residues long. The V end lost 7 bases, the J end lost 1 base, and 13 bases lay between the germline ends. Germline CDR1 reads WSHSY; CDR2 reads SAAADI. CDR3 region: CASTKGLTNTEAFF. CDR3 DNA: TGCGCCAGCACTAAGGGACTCACGAACACTGAAGCTTTCTTT.

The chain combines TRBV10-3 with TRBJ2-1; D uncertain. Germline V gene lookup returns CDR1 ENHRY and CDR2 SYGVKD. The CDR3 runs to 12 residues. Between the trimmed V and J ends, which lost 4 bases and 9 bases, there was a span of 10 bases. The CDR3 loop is CAISVPLSEQFF. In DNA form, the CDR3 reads TGTGCCATCAGTGTACCTCTCAGTGAGCAGTTCTTC.

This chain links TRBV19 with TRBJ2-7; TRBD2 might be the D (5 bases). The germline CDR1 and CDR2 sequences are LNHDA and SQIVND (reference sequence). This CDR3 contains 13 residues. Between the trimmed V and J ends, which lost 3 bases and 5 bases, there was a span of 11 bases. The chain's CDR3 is CASSIPGTNEQYF. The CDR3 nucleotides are TGTGCCAGTAGTATCCCGGGAACGAACGAGCAGTACTTC.

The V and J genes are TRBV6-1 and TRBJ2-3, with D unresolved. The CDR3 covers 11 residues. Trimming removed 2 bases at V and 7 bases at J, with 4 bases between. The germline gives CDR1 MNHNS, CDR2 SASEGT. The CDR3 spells CASSEINTQYF. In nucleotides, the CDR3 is TGTGCCAGCAGTGAAATAAATACGCAGTATTTT.

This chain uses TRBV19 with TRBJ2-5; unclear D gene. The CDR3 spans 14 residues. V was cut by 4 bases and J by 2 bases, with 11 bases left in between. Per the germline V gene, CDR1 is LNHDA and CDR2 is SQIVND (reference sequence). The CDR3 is CASSKQNLQETQYF. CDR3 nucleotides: TGTGCCAGTAGTAAACAGAATTTACAAGAGACCCAGTACTTC.

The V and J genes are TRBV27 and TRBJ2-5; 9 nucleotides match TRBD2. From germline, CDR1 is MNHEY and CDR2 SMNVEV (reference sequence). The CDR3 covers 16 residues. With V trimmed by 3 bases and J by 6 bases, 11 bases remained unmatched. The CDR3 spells CASSFIIAGVDKTQYF. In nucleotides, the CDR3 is TGTGCCAGCAGTTTTATTATAGCGGGAGTTGATAAGACCCAGTACTTC.

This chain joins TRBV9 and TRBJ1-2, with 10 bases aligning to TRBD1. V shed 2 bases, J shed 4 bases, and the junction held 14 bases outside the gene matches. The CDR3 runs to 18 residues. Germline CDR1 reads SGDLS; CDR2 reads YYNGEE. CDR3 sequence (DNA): TGTGCCAGCAGCGTCTCCGTGGGGGACAGGGGACGGGGCTATGGCTACACCTTC. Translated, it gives CASSVSVGDRGRGYGYTF.

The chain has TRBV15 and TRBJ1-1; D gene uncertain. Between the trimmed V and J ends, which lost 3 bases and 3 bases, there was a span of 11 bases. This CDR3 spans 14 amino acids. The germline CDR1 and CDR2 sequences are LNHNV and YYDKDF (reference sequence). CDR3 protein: CATSRILIDTEAFF. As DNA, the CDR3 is TGTGCCACCAGCAGGATACTGATAGACACTGAAGCTTTCTTT.

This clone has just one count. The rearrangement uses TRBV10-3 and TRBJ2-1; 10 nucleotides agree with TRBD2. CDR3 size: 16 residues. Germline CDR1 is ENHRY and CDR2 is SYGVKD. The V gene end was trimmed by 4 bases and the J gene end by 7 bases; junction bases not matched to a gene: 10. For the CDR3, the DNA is TGTGCCATCAGTGGCGTGGCTAGCGGGAGTGGAAATGAGCAGTTCTTC. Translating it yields CAISGVASGSGNEQFF.

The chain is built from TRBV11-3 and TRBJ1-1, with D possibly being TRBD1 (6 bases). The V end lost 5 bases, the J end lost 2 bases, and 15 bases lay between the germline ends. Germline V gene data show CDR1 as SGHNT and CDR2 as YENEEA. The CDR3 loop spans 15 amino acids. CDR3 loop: CASSPRGGPNTEAFF. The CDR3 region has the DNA TGTGCCAGCAGCCCCCGAGGGGGACCCAACACTGAAGCTTTCTTT.

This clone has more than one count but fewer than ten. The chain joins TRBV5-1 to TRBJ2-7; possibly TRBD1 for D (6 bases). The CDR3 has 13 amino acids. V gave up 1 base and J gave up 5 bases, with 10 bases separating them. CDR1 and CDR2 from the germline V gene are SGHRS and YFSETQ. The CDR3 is CASSLLRGNEQYF. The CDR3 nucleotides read TGCGCCAGCAGCTTGCTCAGGGGCAACGAGCAGTACTTC.

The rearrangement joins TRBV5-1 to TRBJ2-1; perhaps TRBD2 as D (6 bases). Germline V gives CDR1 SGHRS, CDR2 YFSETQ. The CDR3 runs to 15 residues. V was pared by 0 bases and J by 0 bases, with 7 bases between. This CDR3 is CASSLDGSSYNEQFF. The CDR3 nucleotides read TGCGCCAGCAGCTTGGACGGGAGCTCCTACAATGAGCAGTTCTTC. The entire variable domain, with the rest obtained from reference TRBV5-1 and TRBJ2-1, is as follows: KAGVTQTPRYLIKTRGQQVTLSCSPISGHRSVSWYQQTPGQGLQFLFEYFSETQRNKGNFPGRFSGRQFSNSRSEMNVSTLELGDSALYLCASSLDGSSYNEQFFGPGTRLTVL.

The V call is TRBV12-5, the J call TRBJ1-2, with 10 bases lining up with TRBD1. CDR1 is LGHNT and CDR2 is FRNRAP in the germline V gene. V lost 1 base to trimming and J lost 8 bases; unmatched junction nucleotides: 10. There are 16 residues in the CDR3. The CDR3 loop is CASGLGSDRGHRGYTF. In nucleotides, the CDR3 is TGTGCTAGTGGTTTGGGATCAGACAGGGGGCATAGAGGCTACACCTTC.

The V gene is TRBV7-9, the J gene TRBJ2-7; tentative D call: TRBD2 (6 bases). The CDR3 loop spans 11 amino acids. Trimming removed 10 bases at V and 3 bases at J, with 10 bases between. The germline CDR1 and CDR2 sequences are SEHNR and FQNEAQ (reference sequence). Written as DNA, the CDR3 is TGTGCCACCTACGGGAGCTACGAGCAGTACTTC. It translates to CATYGSYEQYF. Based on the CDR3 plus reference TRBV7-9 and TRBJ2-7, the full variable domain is DTGVSQNPRHKITKRGQNVTFRCDPISEHNRLYWYRQTLGQGPEFLTYFQNEAQLEKSRLLSDRFSAERPKGSFSTLEIQRTEQGDSAMYLCATYGSYEQYFGPGTRLTVT.

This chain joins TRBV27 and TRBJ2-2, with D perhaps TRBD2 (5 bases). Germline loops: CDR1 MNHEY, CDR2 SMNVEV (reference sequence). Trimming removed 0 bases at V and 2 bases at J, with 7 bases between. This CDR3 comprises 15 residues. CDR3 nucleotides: TGTGCCAGCAGTTTATCACGGGGAAACACCGGGGAGCTGTTTTTT. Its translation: CASSLSRGNTGELFF.

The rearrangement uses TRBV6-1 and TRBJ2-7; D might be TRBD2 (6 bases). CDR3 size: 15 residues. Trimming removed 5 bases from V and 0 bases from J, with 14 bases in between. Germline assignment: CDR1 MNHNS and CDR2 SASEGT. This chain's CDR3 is CASSTGRGSSYEQYF. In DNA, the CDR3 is TGTGCCAGCAGTACTGGACGGGGGAGCTCCTACGAGCAGTACTTC.

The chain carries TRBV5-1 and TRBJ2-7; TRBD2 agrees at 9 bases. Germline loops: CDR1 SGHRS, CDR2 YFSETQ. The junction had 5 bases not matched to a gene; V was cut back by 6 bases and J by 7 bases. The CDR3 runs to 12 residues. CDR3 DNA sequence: TGCGCCAGCACCCAAAGCGGGGGGGAGCAGTACTTC. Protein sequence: CASTQSGGEQYF.

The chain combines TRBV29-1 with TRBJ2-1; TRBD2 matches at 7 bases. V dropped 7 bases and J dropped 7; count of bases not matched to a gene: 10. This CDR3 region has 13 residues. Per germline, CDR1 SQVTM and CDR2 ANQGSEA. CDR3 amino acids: CSASLGGTNEQFF. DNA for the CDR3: TGCAGCGCCAGTCTGGGGGGGACGAATGAGCAGTTCTTC.

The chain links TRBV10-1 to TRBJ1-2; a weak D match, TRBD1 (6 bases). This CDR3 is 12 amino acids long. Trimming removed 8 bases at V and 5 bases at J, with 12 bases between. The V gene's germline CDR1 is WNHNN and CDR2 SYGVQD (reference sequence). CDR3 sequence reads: CASSDSFYGYTF. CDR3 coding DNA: TGCGCCAGCTCGGACAGTTTTTATGGCTACACCTTC.

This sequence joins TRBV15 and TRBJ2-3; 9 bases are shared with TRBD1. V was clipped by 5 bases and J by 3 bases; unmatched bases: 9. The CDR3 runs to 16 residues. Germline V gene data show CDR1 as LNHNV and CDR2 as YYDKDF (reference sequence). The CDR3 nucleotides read TGTGCCACCAGCCACGAGGGGGACAGGGTAACAGATACGCAGTATTTT. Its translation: CATSHEGDRVTDTQYF.

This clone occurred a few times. In nucleotides, the CDR3 is TGTGCCAGCAGCTTAGAGGGGGAGCAGTTCTTC. It yields the protein CASSLEGEQFF. This sequence joins TRBV7-9 and TRBJ2-1, with a tentative D call TRBD1 (5 bases). The CDR3 length is 11 residues. V shed 1 base and J shed 10 bases, with 5 bases lying between them. Looked up from germline, CDR1 is SEHNR and CDR2 is FQNEAQ (reference sequence).

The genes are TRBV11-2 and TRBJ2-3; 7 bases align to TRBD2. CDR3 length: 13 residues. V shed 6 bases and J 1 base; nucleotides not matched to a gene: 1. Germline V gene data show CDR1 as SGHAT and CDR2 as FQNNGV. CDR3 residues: CASRAGGTDTQYF. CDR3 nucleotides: TGTGCCAGCAGGGCGGGGGGCACAGATACGCAGTATTTT.